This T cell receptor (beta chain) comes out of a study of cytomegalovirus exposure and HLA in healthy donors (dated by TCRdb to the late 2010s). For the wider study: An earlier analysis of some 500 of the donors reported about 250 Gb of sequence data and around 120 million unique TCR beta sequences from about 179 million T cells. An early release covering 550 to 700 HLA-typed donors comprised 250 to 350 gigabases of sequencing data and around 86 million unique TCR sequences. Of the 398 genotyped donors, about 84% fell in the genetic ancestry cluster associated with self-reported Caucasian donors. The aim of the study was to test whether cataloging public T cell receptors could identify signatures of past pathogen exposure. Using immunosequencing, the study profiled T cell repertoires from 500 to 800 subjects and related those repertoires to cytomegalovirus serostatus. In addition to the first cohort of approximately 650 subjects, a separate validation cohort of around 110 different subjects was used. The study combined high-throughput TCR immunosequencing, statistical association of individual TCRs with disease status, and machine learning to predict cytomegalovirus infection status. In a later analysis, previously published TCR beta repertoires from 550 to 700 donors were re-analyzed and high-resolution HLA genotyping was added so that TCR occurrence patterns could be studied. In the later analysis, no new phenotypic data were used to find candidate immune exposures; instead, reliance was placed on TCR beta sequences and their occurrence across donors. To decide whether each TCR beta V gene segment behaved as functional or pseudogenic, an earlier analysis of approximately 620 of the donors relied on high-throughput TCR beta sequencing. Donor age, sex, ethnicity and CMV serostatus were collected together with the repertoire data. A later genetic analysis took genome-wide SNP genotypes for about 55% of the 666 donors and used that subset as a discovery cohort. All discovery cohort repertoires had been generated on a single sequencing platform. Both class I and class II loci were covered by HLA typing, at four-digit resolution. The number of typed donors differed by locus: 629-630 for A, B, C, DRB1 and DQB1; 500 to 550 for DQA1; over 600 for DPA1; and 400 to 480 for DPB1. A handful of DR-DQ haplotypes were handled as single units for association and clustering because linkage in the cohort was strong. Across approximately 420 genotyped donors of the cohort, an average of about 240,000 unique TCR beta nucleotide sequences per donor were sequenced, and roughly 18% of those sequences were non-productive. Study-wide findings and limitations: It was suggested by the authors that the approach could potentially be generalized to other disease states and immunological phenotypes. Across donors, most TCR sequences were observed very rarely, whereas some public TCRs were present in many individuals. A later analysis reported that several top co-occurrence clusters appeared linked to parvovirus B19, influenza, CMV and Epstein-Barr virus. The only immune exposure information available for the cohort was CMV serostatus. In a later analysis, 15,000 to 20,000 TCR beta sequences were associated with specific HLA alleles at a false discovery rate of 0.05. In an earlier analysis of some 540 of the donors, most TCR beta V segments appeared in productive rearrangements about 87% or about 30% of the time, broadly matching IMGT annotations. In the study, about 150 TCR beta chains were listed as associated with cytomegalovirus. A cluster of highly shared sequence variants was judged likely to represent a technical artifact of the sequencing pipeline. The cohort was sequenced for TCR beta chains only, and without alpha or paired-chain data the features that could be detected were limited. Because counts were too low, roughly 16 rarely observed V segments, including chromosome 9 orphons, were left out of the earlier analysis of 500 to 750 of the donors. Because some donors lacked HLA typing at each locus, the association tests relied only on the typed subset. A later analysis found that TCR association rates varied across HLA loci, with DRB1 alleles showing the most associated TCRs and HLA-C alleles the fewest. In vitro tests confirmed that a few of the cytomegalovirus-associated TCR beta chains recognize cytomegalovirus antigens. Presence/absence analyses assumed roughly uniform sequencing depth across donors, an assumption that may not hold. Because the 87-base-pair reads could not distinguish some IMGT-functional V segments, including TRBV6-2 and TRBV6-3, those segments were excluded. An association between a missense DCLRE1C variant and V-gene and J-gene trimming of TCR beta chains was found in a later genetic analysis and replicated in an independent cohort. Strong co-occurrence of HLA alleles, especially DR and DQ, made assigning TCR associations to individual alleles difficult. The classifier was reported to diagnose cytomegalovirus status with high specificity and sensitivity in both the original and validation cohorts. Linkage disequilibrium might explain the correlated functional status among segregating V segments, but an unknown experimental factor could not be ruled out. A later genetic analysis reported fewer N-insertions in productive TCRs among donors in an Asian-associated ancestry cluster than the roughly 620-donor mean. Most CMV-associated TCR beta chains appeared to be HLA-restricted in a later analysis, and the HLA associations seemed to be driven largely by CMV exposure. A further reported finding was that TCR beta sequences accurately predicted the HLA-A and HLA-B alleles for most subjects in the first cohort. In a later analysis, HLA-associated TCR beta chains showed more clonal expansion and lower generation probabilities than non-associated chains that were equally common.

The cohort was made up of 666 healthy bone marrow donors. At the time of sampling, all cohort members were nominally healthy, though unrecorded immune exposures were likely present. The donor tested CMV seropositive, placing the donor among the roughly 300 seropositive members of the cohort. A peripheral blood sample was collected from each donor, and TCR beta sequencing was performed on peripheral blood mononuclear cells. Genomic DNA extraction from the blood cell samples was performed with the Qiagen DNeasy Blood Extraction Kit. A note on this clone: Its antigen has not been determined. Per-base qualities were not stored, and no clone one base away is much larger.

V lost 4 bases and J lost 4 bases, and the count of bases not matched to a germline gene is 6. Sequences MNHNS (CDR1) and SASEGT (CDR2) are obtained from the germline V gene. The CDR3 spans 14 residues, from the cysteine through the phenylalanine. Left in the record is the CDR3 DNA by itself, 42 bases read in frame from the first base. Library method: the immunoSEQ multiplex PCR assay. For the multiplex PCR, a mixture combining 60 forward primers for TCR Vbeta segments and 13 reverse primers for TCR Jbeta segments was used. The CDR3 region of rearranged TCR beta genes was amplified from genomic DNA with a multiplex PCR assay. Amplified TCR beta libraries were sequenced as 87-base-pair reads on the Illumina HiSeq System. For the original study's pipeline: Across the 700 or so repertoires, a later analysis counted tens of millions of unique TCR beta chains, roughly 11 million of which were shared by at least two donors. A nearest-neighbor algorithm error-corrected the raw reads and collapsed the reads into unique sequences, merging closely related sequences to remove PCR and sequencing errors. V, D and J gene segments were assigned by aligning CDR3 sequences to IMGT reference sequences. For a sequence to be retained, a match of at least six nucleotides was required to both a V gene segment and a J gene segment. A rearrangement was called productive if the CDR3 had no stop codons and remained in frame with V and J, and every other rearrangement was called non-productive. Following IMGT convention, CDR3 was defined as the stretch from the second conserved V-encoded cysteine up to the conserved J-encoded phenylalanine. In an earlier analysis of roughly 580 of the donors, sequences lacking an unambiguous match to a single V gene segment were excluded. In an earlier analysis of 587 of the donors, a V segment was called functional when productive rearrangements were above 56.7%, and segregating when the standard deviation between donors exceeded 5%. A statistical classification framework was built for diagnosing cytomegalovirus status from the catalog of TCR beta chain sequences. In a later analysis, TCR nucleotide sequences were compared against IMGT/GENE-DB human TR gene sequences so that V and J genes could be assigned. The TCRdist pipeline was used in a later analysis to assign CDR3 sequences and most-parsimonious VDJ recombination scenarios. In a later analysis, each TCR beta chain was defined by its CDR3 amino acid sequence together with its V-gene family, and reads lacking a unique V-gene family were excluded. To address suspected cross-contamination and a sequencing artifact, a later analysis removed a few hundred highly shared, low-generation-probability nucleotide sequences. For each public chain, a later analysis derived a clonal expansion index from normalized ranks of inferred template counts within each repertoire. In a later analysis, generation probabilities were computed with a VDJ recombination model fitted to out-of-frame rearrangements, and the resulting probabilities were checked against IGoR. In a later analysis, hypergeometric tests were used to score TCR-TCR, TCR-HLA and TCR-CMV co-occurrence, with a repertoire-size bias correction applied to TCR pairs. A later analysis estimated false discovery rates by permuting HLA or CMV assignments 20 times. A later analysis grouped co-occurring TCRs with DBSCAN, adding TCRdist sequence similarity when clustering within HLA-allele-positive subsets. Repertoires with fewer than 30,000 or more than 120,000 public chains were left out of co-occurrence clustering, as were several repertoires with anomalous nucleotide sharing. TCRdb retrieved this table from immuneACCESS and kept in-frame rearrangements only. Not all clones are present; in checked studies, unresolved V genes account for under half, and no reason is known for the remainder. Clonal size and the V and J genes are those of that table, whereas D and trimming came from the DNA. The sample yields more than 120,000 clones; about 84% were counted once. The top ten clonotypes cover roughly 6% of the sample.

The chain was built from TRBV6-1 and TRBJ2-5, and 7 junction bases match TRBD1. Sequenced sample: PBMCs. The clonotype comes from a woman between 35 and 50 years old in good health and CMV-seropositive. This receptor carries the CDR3 CASSGAGGAETQYF. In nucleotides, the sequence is TGTGCCAGCAGTGGGGCAGGGGGTGCAGAGACCCAGTACTTC.